This T cell receptor beta chain originates from a study of shared T cell receptors in the human thymus. This CDR3 has 12 residues. Germline V CDR1 and CDR2: WSHSY, SAAADI. V was cut by 3 bases and J by 11 bases, with 13 bases left in between. The assay was immunoSEQ multiplex PCR, and TCRdb's table has in-frame clones only and misses some. The table has hundreds of thousands of clones, 95% seen once. This chain joins TRBV10-2 and TRBJ1-1, with D possibly TRBD1 on 6 matching bases. The TCR sequence derives from a human donor. The sequencing input was thymocytes. CDR3 coding DNA: TGCGCCAGCAGTGATTTGGGGGCAGCGGCTTTCTTT. It codes for CASSDLGAAAFF.